This TCR beta chain was captured by sequencing in a study of T cells in Graves' hyperthyroidism and ophthalmopathy. The study, taken as a whole, reports: Ophthalmopathy and stable hyperthyroidism were separated by a 13 V-J model.

The V segment lost 4 bases and the J segment 3 bases; nucleotides outside the gene matches: 7. The CDR3 runs 16 residues. Amplified TCR beta CDR3 regions derived from RNA transcripts. TCR CDR3 regions were first amplified by RT-PCR with HTBI primers. One entry per CDR3 protein results from TCRdb running MiXCR on the multiplex PCR reads. This sample has 250,000 to 350,000 distinct CDR3 sequences, with over 20% found just once. This clonotype occurred a few times. What it binds is not known. The receptor comes from a man aged 30 to 45 with Graves' ophthalmopathy. This chain connects TRBV12-3 or TRBV12-4 to TRBJ2-2; 8 nucleotides align to TRBD1. Sequenced sample: blood. This CDR3 reads CASSYGQGMDTGELFF. CDR3 DNA sequence: TGTGCCAGCAGTTATGGACAGGGAATGGACACCGGGGAGCTGTTTTTT.